The T cell receptor beta chain under discussion was sequenced for a study of Ad26.COV2.S vaccination and SARS-CoV-2 variants. Specified treatment: 15 to 20 received Ad26.COV2.S at low or high dose, single or two shots; about five received placebo; per-sample allocation not given. Samples were taken on day 63 after the first vaccine or placebo injection. Clones were sequenced by immunoSEQ multiplex PCR, and TCRdb holds only the in-frame ones, with some missing. This table has about 250,000 clones, around 87% appearing once. Germline CDR1 reads SEHNR; CDR2 reads FQNEAQ (reference sequence). This CDR3 spans 14 amino acids. V lost 1 base to trimming and J lost 6 bases, with 10 bases between them.

Sequencing used peripheral blood, obtained in a trial of Ad26.COV2.S vaccine versus placebo. J is TRBJ1-5 and V is TRBV7-9; D remains unclear. This TCR was sampled from a person aged 18-65 years who received the Ad26.COV2.S COVID-19 vaccine or a placebo. DNA for the CDR3: TGTGCCAGCAGCTTAGGGTGGGGTCCTCAGCCCCAGCATTTT. It yields the protein CASSLGWGPQPQHF.